This T cell receptor (beta chain) emerged from a study of T cell repertoires in cytomegalovirus infection. For the study at large: The study used recently identified HLA-C-restricted and well-studied HLA-B-restricted CMV epitopes. Based on public TCR beta signatures, there were indications of CMV infection and of a matching HLA type. Study-wide results and caveats: Ex vivo, HLA-C-restricted CMV-specific TCR beta clonotypes prevailed over the rest of the response. Of the TCR beta families, the public ones yielded a cumulative frequency that identified carriers of CMV plus the relevant HLA.

Regarding this clonotype: The antigen remains unidentified. Given a much more abundant clone one base away, this may be a read error.

Trimming removed 6 bases from V and 3 bases from J, with 9 bases in between. Germline CDR1 is SGHVS and CDR2 is FQNEAQ. The CDR3 consists of 12 residues. MiXCR, run by TCRdb on the reads, gives a single entry per CDR3 protein. The sample has some 940,000 distinct CDR3 sequences, 30% to 40% seen once; the top ten hold about 14%. The material was cultured CD8+ T cells from PBMCs, obtained from culture after CMV antigen stimulation. The chain is built from TRBV7-8 and TRBJ2-7; D is ambiguous. The TCR originated in a human donor in good health (CMV status not recorded). Some clones in this sample may be carry-over from other donors' samples. The CDR3 sequence: CASRALLYEQYF. In DNA form, the CDR3 reads TGTGCCAGCAGAGCACTTCTCTACGAGCAGTACTTC.